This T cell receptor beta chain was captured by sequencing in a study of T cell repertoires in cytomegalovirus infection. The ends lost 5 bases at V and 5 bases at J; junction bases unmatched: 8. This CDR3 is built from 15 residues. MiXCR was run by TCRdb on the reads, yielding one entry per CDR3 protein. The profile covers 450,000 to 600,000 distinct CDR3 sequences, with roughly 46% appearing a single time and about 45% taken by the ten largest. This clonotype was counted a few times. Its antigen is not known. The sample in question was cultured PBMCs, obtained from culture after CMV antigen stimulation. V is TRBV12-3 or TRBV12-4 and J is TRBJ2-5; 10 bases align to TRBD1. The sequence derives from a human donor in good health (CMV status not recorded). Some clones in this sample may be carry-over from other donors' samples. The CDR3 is CASSGPGQGMETQYF. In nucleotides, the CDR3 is TGTGCCAGCAGTGGACCGGGACAGGGGATGGAGACCCAGTACTTC.